This T cell receptor beta chain is from a study of CD8+CD57+ T cells in acquired aplastic anemia. Study-wide context: The sorted CD4+ and CD8+ cells yielded an average around 3.2 ug of DNA.

Notes on this clonotype: Its cognate antigen is unknown.

Whole-study findings and limits: Under 35 was the count of CD8+ CDR3 sequences that patients shared with controls.

Genomic DNA, serving as template, underwent TCR beta VDJ and CDR3 profiling. TCRdb reanalysed the reads using MiXCR and keeps one entry per CDR3 protein. Here the sample spans approximately 200,000 distinct CDR3 sequences, roughly 57% being singletons. V was pared by 0 bases and J by 7 bases, with 15 bases between. Per germline, CDR1 SEHNR and CDR2 FQNEAQ (reference sequence). CDR3 size: 15 residues. The sample consisted of sorted CD4+, CD8+, or CD8+CD57+ T cells (not recorded which) from PBMCs. This chain uses TRBV7-9 with TRBJ1-2; TRBD1 might be the D (6 bases). The source of this sequence is a human donor in good health. CDR3 region: CASSLAEWGAAGYTF. The CDR3 DNA reads as TGTGCCAGCAGCTTAGCTGAGTGGGGGGCAGCTGGCTACACCTTC. The whole variable domain, filled in from reference TRBV7-9 and TRBJ1-2, reads DTGVSQNPRHKITKRGQNVTFRCDPISEHNRLYWYRQTLGQGPEFLTYFQNEAQLEKSRLLSDRFSAERPKGSFSTLEIQRTEQGDSAMYLCASSLAEWGAAGYTFGSGTRLTVV.